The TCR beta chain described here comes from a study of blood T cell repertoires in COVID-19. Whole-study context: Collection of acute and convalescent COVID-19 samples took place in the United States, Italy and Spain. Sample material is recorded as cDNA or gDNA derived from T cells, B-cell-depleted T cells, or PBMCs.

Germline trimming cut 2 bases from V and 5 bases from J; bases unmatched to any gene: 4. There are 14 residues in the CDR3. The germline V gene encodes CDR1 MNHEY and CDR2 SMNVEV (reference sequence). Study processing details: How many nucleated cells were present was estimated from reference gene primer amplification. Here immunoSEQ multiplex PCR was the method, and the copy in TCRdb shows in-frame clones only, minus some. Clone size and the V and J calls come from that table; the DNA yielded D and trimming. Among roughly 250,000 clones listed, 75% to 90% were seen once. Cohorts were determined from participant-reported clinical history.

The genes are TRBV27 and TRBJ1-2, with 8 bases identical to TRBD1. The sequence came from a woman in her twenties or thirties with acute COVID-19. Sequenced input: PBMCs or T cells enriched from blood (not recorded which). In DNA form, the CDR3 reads TGTGCCAGCAGTTTAAAGACAGGGGTATATGGCTACACCTTC. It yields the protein CASSLKTGVYGYTF.